The clone carrying this T cell receptor beta chain has only a few counts. Its antigen is still unknown. V lost 4 bases and J lost 8, with 14 bases in between. This CDR3 has 13 residues. Germline-derived CDR1 and CDR2 are SGHKS and YYEKEE (reference sequence). Preparation of the TCRbeta library used unique molecular identifiers. TCRdb re-derived calls from the PCR reads in MiXCR, one entry per CDR3 protein. The sample lists 780,000 or so distinct CDR3 sequences, 16% occurring once. This entry is derived from a study of T-cell reconstitution after alpha-beta-depleted transplantation in children. Study-level findings and limits: When one year had passed after transplant, most T-cell counts and diversity came from newly produced T cells. At around two months after transplant, the alpha-beta T cells were reportedly derived from several hundred expanded clones that came from non-depleted graft cells. After transplant, high TCRbeta diversity at day 60 in some patients arose from surviving recipient T cells and thymic progenitors.

The receptor's source is a male patient between 10 and 17 years old who had a stem cell transplant for acute lymphoblastic leukemia, so the T cells may come from the graft donor. This sample comprised PBMCs, mostly from graft donor cells, obtained 360 days after TCRalphabeta/CD19-depleted stem cell transplant. The J gene is TRBJ2-3, the V gene TRBV5-5; D perhaps matches TRBD1 (5 bases). CDR3 in amino acids: CASSPRTQGTQYF. In DNA form, the CDR3 reads TGTGCCAGCAGCCCCAGGACCCAGGGTACGCAGTATTTT.